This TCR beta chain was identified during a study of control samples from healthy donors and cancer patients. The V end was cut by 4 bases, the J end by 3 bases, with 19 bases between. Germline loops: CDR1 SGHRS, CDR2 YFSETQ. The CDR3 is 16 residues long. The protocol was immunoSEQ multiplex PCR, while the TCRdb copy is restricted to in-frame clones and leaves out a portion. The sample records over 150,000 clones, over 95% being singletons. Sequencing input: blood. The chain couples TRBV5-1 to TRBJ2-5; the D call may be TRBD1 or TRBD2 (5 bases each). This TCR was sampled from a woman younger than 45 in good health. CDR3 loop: CASSVGRRRAEETQYF. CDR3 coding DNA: TGCGCCAGCAGCGTGGGACGGAGGAGAGCAGAAGAGACCCAGTACTTC.